The 23 T cell receptor beta chains presented below share a single source sample, sequenced in a study of glioma-infiltrating T cells after dendritic cell vaccination. Measured with immunoSEQ multiplex PCR; TCRdb has only the in-frame clones, and not every one. The repertoire holds 55,000 to 75,000 clones, roughly 80% seen once, with around 16% in the top ten. Indicated time point: after dendritic cell vaccination, including at tumor progression/relapse. Sequencing was performed on blood, taken after dendritic cell vaccination. These receptors originate from a human donor with glioblastoma.

The count of this clone is one. The V call is TRBV7-9, the J call TRBJ2-4, with 10 bases identical to TRBD1. After removal of 6 bases from V and 8 bases from J, the junction contained 10 bases not matched to a gene. The germline V gene has CDR1 SEHNR and CDR2 FQNEAQ (reference sequence). The CDR3 covers 15 residues. This CDR3 is CASRSNMGTGDIQYF. The CDR3 coding sequence is TGTGCCAGCAGATCCAATATGGGGACAGGGGACATTCAGTACTTC. Full variable domain (missing parts from reference TRBV7-9 and TRBJ2-4): DTGVSQNPRHKITKRGQNVTFRCDPISEHNRLYWYRQTLGQGPEFLTYFQNEAQLEKSRLLSDRFSAERPKGSFSTLEIQRTEQGDSAMYLCASRSNMGTGDIQYFGAGTRLSVL.

V gene TRBV6-5 combines with J gene TRBJ2-3, with D possibly matching TRBD1 (6 bases). Germline V lookup: CDR1 MNHEY, CDR2 SVGAGI. Between the trimmed V and J ends, which lost 8 bases and 5 bases, there was a span of 14 bases. The CDR3 has 13 amino acids. CDR3 in DNA: TGTGCCAGCCGGGTAGGGGGTGGAGATACGCAGTATTTT. This sequence encodes CASRVGGGDTQYF.

V and J are TRBV5-1 and TRBJ1-1; 9 bases fit TRBD1. The germline V gene encodes CDR1 SGHRS and CDR2 YFSETQ. This CDR3 has 14 residues. After removal of 4 bases from V and 5 bases from J, the junction contained 6 bases not matched to a gene. CDR3 in DNA: TGCGCCAGCAGCGCATGGACAGGGGTAACTGAAGCTTTCTTT. Its translation: CASSAWTGVTEAFF.

This clone was seen a handful of times. The gene calls are TRBV19 and TRBJ1-5; a possible D gene is TRBD1 (6 bases). Per the germline V gene, CDR1 is LNHDA and CDR2 is SQIVND (reference sequence). The V end lost 0 bases, the J end lost 6 bases, and 12 bases lay between the germline ends. The CDR3 runs to 15 residues. The CDR3 spells CASSIERRGIQPQHF. CDR3 in DNA: TGTGCCAGTAGTATAGAACGCAGGGGAATTCAGCCCCAGCATTTT.

V is TRBV5-6 and J is TRBJ2-7; TRBD1 matches at 7 bases. Germline V CDR1 and CDR2: SGHDT, YYEEEE. Losses at the gene ends were 4 bases for V and 2 bases for J; bases not matched to a gene: 12. This CDR3 spans 16 amino acids. The CDR3 here is CASSRSPGQSTYEQYF. The CDR3 DNA reads as TGTGCCAGCAGCAGATCACCGGGACAGTCAACCTACGAGCAGTACTTC.

The chain combines TRBV6-5 with TRBJ1-2, with D perhaps TRBD1 (5 bases). CDR1 and CDR2 from the germline V gene are MNHEY and SVGAGI. The CDR3 runs to 13 residues. The V gene lost 10 bases and the J gene lost 4 bases, with 16 bases spanning the gap. For the CDR3, the DNA is TGTGCCACCAAGACAGTTCTTCCCTATGGCTACACCTTC. It yields the protein CATKTVLPYGYTF.

This rearrangement joins TRBV9 to TRBJ2-3; D may be TRBD1 (5 bases). CDR3 length: 14 residues. The germline gives CDR1 SGDLS, CDR2 YYNGEE. V dropped 0 bases and J dropped 3 bases, with 8 bases sitting between them. The CDR3 loop is CASSVAPGTDTQYF. CDR3 bases: TGTGCCAGCAGCGTAGCCCCAGGGACAGATACGCAGTATTTT.

This chain uses TRBV7-3 with TRBJ2-1; TRBD2 matches 11 bases. The germline V gene encodes CDR1 SGHTA and CDR2 FQGTGA. The CDR3 covers 20 residues. J gave up 4 bases and V 5 bases, and 19 bases lay outside the gene matches. CDR3 sequence (DNA): TGTGCCAGCAGCGCCGACAGGGGATCACTAGCGGGGGAACATTACAATGAGCAGTTCTTC. This encodes CASSADRGSLAGEHYNEQFF.

Details on this clone: The same CDR3 arises from other DNA sequences in this sample as well. J is TRBJ1-6 and V is TRBV4-1, with D unclear. This CDR3 has 13 amino acids. Germline assignment: CDR1 MGHRA and CDR2 YSYEKL. V was clipped by 1 base and J by 14 bases, with 12 bases between them. CDR3: CASSQAAVSTLHF. The CDR3 nucleotides read TGCGCCAGCAGCCAAGCGGCGGTTAGCACCCTCCACTTT.

This chain joins TRBV2 and TRBJ1-5, with TRBD1 matching over 8 bases. The germline V gene has CDR1 SNHLY and CDR2 FYNNEI. This CDR3 is 16 amino acids long. Unmatched junction bases numbered 15, after V lost 7 bases and J lost 7 bases. CDR3 coding DNA: TGTGCCAGCACCGAAAGGTGGACAGGGCTTAACCAGCCCCAGCATTTT. Its translation is CASTERWTGLNQPQHF.

V is TRBV11-2 and J is TRBJ1-1, with 9 positions matching TRBD1. Per germline, CDR1 SGHAT and CDR2 FQNNGV. This CDR3 contains 16 residues. After removal of 6 bases from V and 4 bases from J, the junction contained 12 bases not matched to a gene. CDR3 amino acids: CASRPHRGPKLTEAFF. In DNA, the CDR3 is TGTGCCAGCAGACCTCACAGGGGGCCTAAACTCACTGAAGCTTTCTTT.

The chain couples TRBV29-1 to TRBJ2-5, with 16 bases matching TRBD2. V was pared by 7 bases and J by 4 bases, with 9 bases of the junction left unmatched. Germline V gives CDR1 SQVTM, CDR2 ANQGSEA. CDR3 length equals 16 residues. This CDR3 reads CSAGTSGGGLLETQYF. The CDR3 nucleotides are TGCAGCGCCGGGACTAGCGGGGGGGGCCTCCTAGAGACCCAGTACTTC.

The chain links TRBV11-1 to TRBJ1-1, with a possible D match to TRBD1 (6 bases). There are 14 residues in the CDR3. Looked up from germline, CDR1 is SGHAT and CDR2 is FQDESV (reference sequence). V gave up 4 bases and J gave up 8 bases, with 17 bases separating them. CDR3 DNA sequence: TGTGCCAGCAGCTATTCAGTACAGGGCCTCGAAGCTTTCTTT. This gives the protein CASSYSVQGLEAFF.

The gene calls are TRBV29-1 and TRBJ2-7; D is undetermined. Germline values: CDR1 SQVTM, CDR2 ANQGSEA. The CDR3 extends over 12 amino acids. The germline V and J ends were trimmed by 6 bases and 2 bases, with 11 bases remaining between them. The CDR3 loop is CSVNTDTYEQYF. The CDR3 coding sequence is TGCAGCGTGAACACAGATACCTACGAGCAGTACTTC.

The rearrangement uses TRBV29-1 and TRBJ2-1; D is perhaps TRBD1 (5 bases). The V end lost 8 bases, the J end lost 7 bases, and 15 bases lay between the germline ends. The CDR3 runs 12 residues. Germline CDR1 reads SQVTM; CDR2 reads ANQGSEA. The CDR3 loop is CSSIGVSNEQFF. DNA for the CDR3: TGCAGCAGTATAGGGGTCTCGAATGAGCAGTTCTTC.

CDR3 sequence reads: CATLRSGLGTDTQYF. CDR3 sequence (DNA): TGTGCCACCTTAAGGAGCGGGCTCGGCACAGATACGCAGTATTTT. The genes are TRBV5-4 and TRBJ2-3; D is perhaps TRBD2 (6 bases). The CDR3 covers 15 residues. CDR1 is SGHNT, CDR2 YYREEE, per germline (reference sequence). Trimming pared 9 bases from V and 1 base from J, leaving 18 bases between.

The chain is built from TRBV5-6 and TRBJ2-2; perhaps TRBD2 as D (7 bases). The germline V gene encodes CDR1 SGHDT and CDR2 YYEEEE. Trimming left V 4 bases short and J 1 base short, with 14 bases between. CDR3 length: 16 residues. CDR3 amino acids: CASSPERGGNTGELFF. The CDR3 DNA sequence: TGTGCCAGCAGCCCCGAAAGGGGGGGGAACACCGGGGAGCTGTTTTTT.

V and J are TRBV6-5 and TRBJ2-7; 9 positions agree with TRBD2. The V and J ends lost 6 bases and 4 bases, in that order; junction bases with no gene match: 10. CDR1 MNHEY and CDR2 SVGAGI come from the germline V gene. The CDR3 extends over 15 amino acids. CDR3 residues: CASRPETSGSYEQYF. CDR3 nucleotide sequence: TGTGCCAGCAGACCTGAAACTAGCGGGTCTTACGAGCAGTACTTC.

The gene calls are TRBV4-1 and TRBJ2-7; 8 nucleotides line up with TRBD2. Germline CDR1 and CDR2: MGHRA and YSYEKL. The CDR3 is 16 residues long. The J segment lost 2 bases and the V segment lost 1 base, leaving 7 bases of the junction unmatched. CDR3 DNA: TGCGCCAGCAGCCAAGGTGACGGGGGGGGTACCTACGAGCAGTACTTC. Translation gives CASSQGDGGGTYEQYF.

This clone is a singleton in its sample. The chain carries TRBV27 and TRBJ1-2; D is ambiguous. The CDR3 runs 13 residues. Germline V gene data show CDR1 as MNHEY and CDR2 as SMNVEV (reference sequence). The ends were cut back, 4 bases at V and 5 bases at J, with 11 bases in the middle. The DNA of the CDR3 is TGTGCCAGCAGTTCGTTGGGAGATTATGGCTACACCTTC. Translation: CASSSLGDYGYTF.

The V and J genes are TRBV4-2 and TRBJ2-3; unclear D gene. Trimming shortened V by 0 bases and J by 3 bases, and 19 bases separated the two germline ends. CDR1 is LGHNA and CDR2 is YNFKEQ in the germline V gene. The CDR3 totals 18 residues. DNA of the CDR3: TGTGCCAGCAGCCAAGACCCCGTCCAGGTCTCGCAAACAGATACGCAGTATTTT. Translating it yields CASSQDPVQVSQTDTQYF.

The genes are TRBV6-5 and TRBJ2-7; 10 positions match TRBD1. There are 15 residues in the CDR3. V trimming: 5 bases; J trimming: 5 bases; junction bases outside the gene matches: 9. Germline-derived CDR1 and CDR2 are MNHEY and SVGAGI. The CDR3 coding sequence is TGTGCCAGCAGTCGCTGGGACAGGGGCTTTGACGAGCAGTACTTC. The encoded protein is CASSRWDRGFDEQYF.

This clone came up once. This CDR3 is missing its conserved last phenylalanine or tryptophan, likely due to a read error. The chain has TRBV19 and TRBJ2-7; 7 nucleotides agree with TRBD1. Per the germline V gene, CDR1 is LNHDA and CDR2 is SQIVND (reference sequence). Losses at the gene ends were 4 bases for V and 4 bases for J; bases not matched to a gene: 1. The CDR3 is made up of 12 amino acids. CDR3: CASSTGGYEQYL. The DNA of the CDR3 is TGTGCCAGTAGTACAGGGGGTTACGAGCAGTACCTC.